This T cell receptor (beta chain) is drawn from a study of T-cell reconstitution after alpha-beta-depleted transplantation in children listed by TCRdb under 2016. Background for the entire study: The study quantitatively tracked T-cell immune reconstitution after TCRalphabeta/CD19-depleted allogeneic hematopoietic cell transplantation in children using TCR repertoire profiling. The investigation overall reported the following: The high TCRbeta diversity at day 60 in some patients was ascribed to recipient T cells and intrathymic progenitors that had survived conditioning. Over the following months the frequencies of hyperexpanded clones went down, and after one year T-cell counts and TCRbeta diversity were mostly credited to newly produced T cells. The apparently early alphabetaT-cell count recovery about two months after transplant was reportedly dependent on only several hundred rapidly expanded clones derived from non-depleted graft cells.

What the treatment or condition label conveys for this sample: allogeneic hematopoietic cell transplantation with graft depleted of TCRalphabeta T cells and CD19 B cells. TCRalphabeta/CD19-depleted allogeneic hematopoietic cell grafts were given to the transplant recipients, all of whom were children. This clonotype was recorded a few times. Its antigen specificity is not known. No quality values exist for individual bases; no much larger clone is one base distant. The CDR3 goes from the cysteine to the phenylalanine over 14 residues. Only the CDR3 portion is preserved as DNA: 42 bases, with reading frame beginning at the first base. The germline V gene (reference sequence) sets CDR1 to MNHEY and CDR2 to SMNVEV. V drops 2 bases and J drops 7 bases, leaving 11 bases in between. The library was generated by PCR. These reads were obtained on an Illumina HiSeq 2500. Molecular barcoding was employed in the preparation of TCR libraries, with unique molecular identifiers being used to normalize TCRbeta repertoire quantification. Starting from the raw public reads, TCRdb applied fastp trimming at Q25, assembled clones with MiXCR and retained in-frame beta chains. All rows with the same CDR3 protein become a single entry with the most common DNA and genes. The sample includes about 980,000 distinct CDR3 sequences, with about 29% observed a single time. The ten largest account for about 28% of the sample.

The sequence was collected from a boy under two years old who had a stem cell transplant for SCID, so the T cells may come from the graft donor. The sequencing here drew on PBMCs, mostly from graft donor cells, taken 360 days after TCRalphabeta/CD19-depleted stem cell transplant. The chain is encoded by TRBV27 joined to TRBJ1-4, with no confidently assigned D gene. The sequenced DNA is TGTGCCAGCAGTTTACGCCAGTGGGGTGAAAAACTGTTTTTT. This gives the protein CASSLRQWGEKLFF.